This TCR beta chain is drawn from a study of blood T cell repertoires in COVID-19. Overall study context: Spain, Italy and the United States supplied samples that represented acute and convalescent COVID-19. Nucleic acid was either cDNA or gDNA, and it came from T cells, B-cell-depleted T cells, or PBMCs.

Germline assignment: CDR1 PRHDT and CDR2 FYEKMQ (reference sequence). The V segment lost 3 bases and the J segment 12 bases; nucleotides outside the gene matches: 5. This CDR3 spans 13 amino acids. Original data processing: The authors estimated nucleated cell counts from reference gene primer amplification. Some clones are missing from TCRdb's copy, which holds only in-frame ones; the method was immunoSEQ multiplex PCR. V, J and clone size are taken as reported in that table, and D and trimming were inferred from the DNA itself. The sample records over 150,000 clones, about four fifths being singletons. Patients of the Seattle cohort, enrolled during active infection, were followed longitudinally.

The chain carries TRBV13 and TRBJ2-7; TRBD2 agrees at 13 bases. The material sequenced was peripheral blood. The source of this sequence is an elderly woman with COVID-19, enrolled during active disease. CDR3 bases: TGTGCCAGCAGCTTTCAAGGGACTAGCGGGATGTACTTC. This codes for CASSFQGTSGMYF. The full variable domain, in which reference TRBV13 and TRBJ2-7 provide the parts outside the CDR3, is AAGVIQSPRHLIKEKRETATLKCYPIPRHDTVYWYQQGPGQDPQFLISFYEKMQSDKGSIPDRFSAQQFSDYHSELNMSSLELGDSALYFCASSFQGTSGMYFGPGTRLTVT.